One sample yielded the 18 T cell receptor beta chains listed below, sequenced in a study of blood T cells in healthy people across ages. PCR was performed a second time for roughly 7 to 11 cycles using a sample-barcoded 5' primer and a J-beta primer mix. TCRdb analysed the 5' RACE reads with MiXCR anew, one entry per CDR3 protein. The repertoire holds 500,000 to 700,000 distinct CDR3 sequences, with approximately 30% as singletons. Material: blood. These TCRs come from a woman older than 75 in good health.

This clonotype came up many times. The chain couples TRBV27 to TRBJ2-7, with 8 positions matching TRBD1. Germline assignment: CDR1 MNHEY and CDR2 SMNVEV (reference sequence). With V trimmed by 6 bases and J by 6 bases, 10 bases remained unmatched. This CDR3 comprises 14 residues. The CDR3 DNA reads TGTGCCAGCAGCCGATTAGACAGGGGCGGCGAGCAGTACTTC. It specifies CASSRLDRGGEQYF.

The sample holds a few counts of this clonotype. V and J are TRBV6-1 and TRBJ2-5; 12 nucleotides match TRBD2. This CDR3 region has 15 residues. V dropped 4 bases and J dropped 11; count of bases not matched to a gene: 11. Germline V gene lookup returns CDR1 MNHNS and CDR2 SASEGT. As DNA, the CDR3 is TGTGCCAGCAGTGCCCCTAGCGGGGGGGCCGGTGAGCAGTACTTC. Translation gives CASSAPSGGAGEQYF.

Many counts were recorded for this clonotype. The genes are TRBV4-3 and TRBJ1-5, with D unclear. This CDR3 spans 15 amino acids. Trimming shortened V by 0 bases and J by 9 bases, and 15 bases separated the two germline ends. CDR1 and CDR2 (germline): LGHNA, YSLEER. The CDR3: CASSQEFGVSRPQHF. CDR3 coding DNA: TGCGCCAGCAGCCAAGAATTTGGAGTATCCCGGCCCCAGCATTTT.

This clonotype has only a few counts. The chain combines TRBV4-3 with TRBJ1-1; D is undetermined. The V end was cut by 0 bases, the J end by 1 base, with 9 bases between. This CDR3 has 15 residues. Germline lookup yields CDR1 LGHNA and CDR2 YSLEER. This CDR3 is CASSQEPEKNTEAFF. In DNA, the CDR3 is TGCGCCAGCAGCCAAGAGCCAGAAAAGAACACTGAAGCTTTCTTT.

In its sample, this clonotype was seen a few times. The chain is built from TRBV6-5 and TRBJ1-4; D may be TRBD1 (6 bases). Germline CDR1 and CDR2: MNHEY and SVGAGI. The CDR3 length is 15 residues. V lost 6 bases, J lost 10 bases, and 21 bases lay in between. Here the CDR3 DNA reads TGTGCCAGCAGATCGGCGGGGGGCGCAGGTGGAAAACTGTTTTTT. The encoded protein is CASRSAGGAGGKLFF.

This clonotype was recorded many times. V gene TRBV7-3 combines with J gene TRBJ1-2, with TRBD1 identical over 9 bases. From germline, CDR1 is SGHTA and CDR2 FQGTGA. V was pared by 4 bases and J by 4 bases, with 10 bases of the junction left unmatched. This CDR3 region has 16 residues. CDR3 DNA: TGTGCCAGCAGCTCCTACCGGGACAGGGTATCCTATGGCTACACCTTC. This sequence encodes CASSSYRDRVSYGYTF.

In its sample, this clonotype was seen a few times. A much larger clone differs from this one at a single base, so this may be a read error. The chain employs TRBV5-6 and TRBJ2-5, with 12 bases matching TRBD1. Judging by the DNA end, TRBJ2-7 fits better; the J call may be wrong. Germline-derived CDR1 and CDR2 are SGHDT and YYEEEE. CDR3 length equals 15 residues. The CDR3 sequence: CASSSTGTGGREQYF. CDR3 in DNA: TGTGCCAGCAGCTCAACCGGGACAGGGGGCCGCGAGCAGTACTTC.

Turning to this clonotype: This sequence may be a read error, since a much larger clone differs from it by one base. This sequence joins TRBV9 and TRBJ2-1; D is perhaps TRBD2 (5 bases). There are 15 residues in the CDR3. Trimming pared 0 bases from V and 6 bases from J, leaving 13 bases between. Germline CDR1 is SGDLS and CDR2 is YYNGEE. This CDR3 is CASSVADWGINEQFF. The CDR3 nucleotides read TGTGCCAGCAGCGTAGCGGACTGGGGTATCAATGAGCAGTTCTTC.

This clonotype was seen more than once but under ten times. V gene TRBV27 combines with J gene TRBJ2-2, with TRBD2 identical over 10 bases. The junction had 9 bases not matched to a gene; V was cut back by 2 bases and J by 6 bases. This CDR3 is built from 17 residues. The germline V gene has CDR1 MNHEY and CDR2 SMNVEV (reference sequence). Written as DNA, the CDR3 is TGTGCCAGCAGTTTAATCCTGAGCGGGGGGGCCTCCGGGGAGCTGTTTTTT. Translating it yields CASSLILSGGASGELFF.

This chain links TRBV30 with TRBJ1-6; D is possibly TRBD1 (5 bases). Trimming shortened V by 0 bases and J by 10 bases, and 19 bases separated the two germline ends. Germline assignment: CDR1 GTSNPN and CDR2 SVGIG (reference sequence). This CDR3 region has 16 residues. The CDR3: CAWSVARGLLNSPLHF. The CDR3 bases are TGTGCCTGGAGTGTAGCAAGGGGACTGTTGAACTCACCCCTCCACTTT.

V is TRBV6-2 or TRBV6-3 and J is TRBJ1-5; D is uncertain. CDR1 and CDR2 from the germline V gene are MNHEY and SVGEGT. V was cut by 8 bases and J by 0 bases, with 14 bases left in between. The CDR3 is made up of 15 amino acids. Written as DNA, the CDR3 is TGTGCCAGCGCCCGCCCGACAATTAGCAATCAGCCCCAGCATTTT. This codes for CASARPTISNQPQHF.

This clonotype was picked up a small number of times. A much larger clone differs by one base, so this may be a read error. This chain uses TRBV20-1 with TRBJ2-7; possibly TRBD2 for D (7 bases). The CDR3 loop spans 14 amino acids. V lost 6 bases and J lost 7, with 22 bases in between. Germline V gene lookup returns CDR1 DFQATT and CDR2 SNEGSKA (reference sequence). Here the CDR3 DNA reads TGCAGTGCCGGTTACGGGGCCGGGGGGCTTGAGCAGTACTTC. This translates into CSAGYGAGGLEQYF.

As for this clonotype: A much larger clone lies one base from this, so it may be a read error. The rearrangement links TRBV29-1 to TRBJ1-4; TRBD1 matches at 9 bases. Germline V gene data show CDR1 as SQVTM and CDR2 as ANQGSEA. The V segment lost 7 bases and the J segment 5 bases; nucleotides outside the gene matches: 8. This CDR3 spans 14 amino acids. The chain's CDR3 is CSATGGNKNEKLFF. Here the CDR3 DNA reads TGCAGCGCTACAGGGGGCAATAAGAATGAAAAACTGTTTTTT. Together with reference TRBV29-1 and TRBJ1-4, the CDR3 gives the full variable domain: SAVISQKPSRDICQRGTSLTIQCQVDSQVTMMFWYRQQPGQSLTLIATANQGSEATYESGFVIDKFPISRPNLTFSTLTVSNMSPEDSSIYLCSATGGNKNEKLFFGSGTQLSVL.

Regarding this clonotype: A much larger clonotype is one base distant, so this may be a read error. The CDR3: CASSYRGMPTGTQYF. Here the CDR3 DNA reads TGTGCCAGCAGCTACAGAGGGATGCCCACAGGTACGCAGTATTTT. The chain couples TRBV28 to TRBJ2-3; perhaps D is TRBD1 or TRBD2 (5 bases each). This CDR3 region has 15 residues. From germline, CDR1 is MDHEN and CDR2 SYDVKM.

This chain connects TRBV6-1 to TRBJ2-5; D perhaps matches TRBD2 (7 bases). V dropped 8 bases and J dropped 5 bases, with 18 bases sitting between them. Germline CDR1 reads MNHNS; CDR2 reads SASEGT. The CDR3 runs to 14 residues. DNA of the CDR3: TGTGCCAGCCAAGGGGGGCGGGGGCCCGAGACCCAGTACTTC. Protein sequence: CASQGGRGPETQYF.

This chain joins TRBV9 and TRBJ2-5, with D maybe TRBD2 (6 bases). CDR1 and CDR2 (germline): SGDLS, YYNGEE. V lost 4 bases and J 11 bases, leaving 24 bases between the germline ends. The CDR3 extends over 15 amino acids. The DNA of the CDR3 is TGTGCCAGCAGCACAGAAAATAGCGGCCACAATGAGCAGTACTTC. Amino acids: CASSTENSGHNEQYF.

In the case of this clonotype: A read error may be the cause here, since a much bigger clone is one base away. J is TRBJ2-3 and V is TRBV19; a possible D gene is TRBD2 (6 bases). Trimming shortened V by 9 bases and J by 0 bases, and 19 bases separated the two germline ends. The CDR3 is 16 residues long. Per the germline V gene, CDR1 is LNHDA and CDR2 is SQIVND (reference sequence). In DNA, the CDR3 is TGTGCCAGAAGTGGGAGGACTCCAACCAGCACAGATACGCAGTATTTT. Translation gives CARSGRTPTSTDTQYF.

Turning to this clonotype: At one end the junction does not follow the germline gene, possibly because of a read error. This chain connects TRBV12-3 or TRBV12-4 to TRBJ2-3; maybe TRBD2 (6 bases). This CDR3 is built from 16 residues. The CDR3 sequence is CASKALREVGADAQYF. CDR3 in DNA: TGTGCCAGCAAAGCCTTGAGGGAGGTTGGCGCAGATGCGCAGTATTTT.